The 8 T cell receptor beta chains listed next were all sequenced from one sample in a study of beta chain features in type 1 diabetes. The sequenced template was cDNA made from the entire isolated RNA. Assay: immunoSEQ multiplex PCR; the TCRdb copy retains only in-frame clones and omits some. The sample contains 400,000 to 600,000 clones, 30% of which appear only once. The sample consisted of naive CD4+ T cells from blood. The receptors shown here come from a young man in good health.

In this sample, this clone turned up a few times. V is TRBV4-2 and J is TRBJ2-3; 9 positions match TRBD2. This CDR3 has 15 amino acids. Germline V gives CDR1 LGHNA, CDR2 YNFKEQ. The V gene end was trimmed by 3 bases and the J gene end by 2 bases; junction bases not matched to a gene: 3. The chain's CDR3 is CASSHRLADTDTQYF. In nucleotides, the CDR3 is TGTGCCAGCAGCCATCGACTAGCGGACACAGATACGCAGTATTTT.

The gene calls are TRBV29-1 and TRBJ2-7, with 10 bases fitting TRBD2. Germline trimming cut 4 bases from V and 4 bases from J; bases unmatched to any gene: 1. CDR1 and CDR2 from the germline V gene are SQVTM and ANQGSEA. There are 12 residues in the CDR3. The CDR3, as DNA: TGCAGCGTTGTACTAGCGGGATACGAGCAGTACTTC. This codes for CSVVLAGYEQYF.

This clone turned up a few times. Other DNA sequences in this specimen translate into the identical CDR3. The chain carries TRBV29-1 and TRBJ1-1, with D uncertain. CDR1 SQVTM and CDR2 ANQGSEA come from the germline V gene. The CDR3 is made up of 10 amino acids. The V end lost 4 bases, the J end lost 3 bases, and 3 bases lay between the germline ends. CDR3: CSVGDTEAFF. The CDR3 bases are TGCAGCGTTGGGGACACTGAAGCTTTCTTT. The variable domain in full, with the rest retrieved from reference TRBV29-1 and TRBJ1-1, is SAVISQKPSRDICQRGTSLTIQCQVDSQVTMMFWYRQQPGQSLTLIATANQGSEATYESGFVIDKFPISRPNLTFSTLTVSNMSPEDSSIYLCSVGDTEAFFGQGTRLTVV.

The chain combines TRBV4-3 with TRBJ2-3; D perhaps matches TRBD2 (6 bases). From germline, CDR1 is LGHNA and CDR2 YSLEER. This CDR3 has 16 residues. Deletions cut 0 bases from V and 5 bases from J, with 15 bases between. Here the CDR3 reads CASSQDYGGVEDTQYF. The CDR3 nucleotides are TGCGCCAGCAGCCAAGATTACGGGGGAGTGGAAGATACGCAGTATTTT.

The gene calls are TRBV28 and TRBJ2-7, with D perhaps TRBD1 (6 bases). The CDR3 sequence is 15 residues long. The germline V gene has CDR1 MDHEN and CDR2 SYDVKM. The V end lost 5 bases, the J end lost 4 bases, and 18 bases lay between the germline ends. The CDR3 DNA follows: TGTGCCAGCAGTCCAGCAGGGGCCAAGAATTACGAGCAGTACTTC. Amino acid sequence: CASSPAGAKNYEQYF. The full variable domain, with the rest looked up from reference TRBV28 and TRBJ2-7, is DVKVTQSSRYLVKRTGEKVFLECVQDMDHENMFWYRQDPGLGLRLIYFSYDVKMKEKGDIPEGYSVSREKKERFSLILESASTNQTSMYLCASSPAGAKNYEQYFGPGTRLTVT.

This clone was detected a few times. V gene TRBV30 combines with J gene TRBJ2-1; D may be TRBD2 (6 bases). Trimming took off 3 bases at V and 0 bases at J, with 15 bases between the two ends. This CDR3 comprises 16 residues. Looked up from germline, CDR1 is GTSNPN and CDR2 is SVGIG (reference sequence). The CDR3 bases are TGTGCCTGGAGCCGTGGAGCGGGTGGCTCCTACAATGAGCAGTTCTTC. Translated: CAWSRGAGGSYNEQFF.

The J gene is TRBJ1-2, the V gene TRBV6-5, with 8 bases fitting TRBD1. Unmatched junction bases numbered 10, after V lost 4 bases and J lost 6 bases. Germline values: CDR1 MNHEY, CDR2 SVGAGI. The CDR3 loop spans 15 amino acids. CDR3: CASSSTGQGAHGYTF. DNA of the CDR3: TGTGCCAGCAGTTCCACCGGACAGGGAGCTCATGGCTACACCTTC.

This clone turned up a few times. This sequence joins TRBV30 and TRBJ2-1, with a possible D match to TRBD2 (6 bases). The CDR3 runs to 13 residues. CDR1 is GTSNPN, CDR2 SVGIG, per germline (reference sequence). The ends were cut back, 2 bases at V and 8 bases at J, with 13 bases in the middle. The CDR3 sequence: CAWSPSTGDEQFF. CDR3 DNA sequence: TGTGCCTGGAGTCCCTCAACGGGGGATGAGCAGTTCTTC.